These T cell receptor beta chains were read from a single sample in a study of T cell changes during pregnancy in multiple sclerosis. The method was immunoSEQ multiplex PCR; TCRdb's version includes in-frame clones alone and lacks a portion of them. The repertoire has roughly 51,000 clones, around 92% of them found once; the top ten carry 0.16%. Sequencing used CD4+ T cells from peripheral blood mononuclear cells, obtained after pregnancy. The receptors shown here come from a female donor in good health, enrolled as a control in a pregnancy study. Both conserved end residues are part of each CDR3. Each record gives: clone size, D gene, V gene, J gene, CDR3 protein, CDR3 DNA. The D gene is left open where the match is weak. Part of the rows lack a size; the others show once, few, many or a class for expanded clones.

once	NA	TRBV30	TRBJ2-3	CAWSVRGGGTDTQYF	TGTGCCTGGAGTGTAAGGGGGGGCGGCACAGATACGCAGTATTTT
NA	NA	TRBV5-1	TRBJ2-2	CASSLGTANTGELFF	TGCGCCAGCAGCTTGGGGACAGCGAACACCGGGGAGCTGTTTTTT
NA	NA	TRBV20-1	TRBJ1-1	CSATPQDEAFF	TGCAGTGCTACTCCACAGGACGAAGCTTTCTTT
NA	NA	TRBV2	TRBJ1-5	CASSVVVRGNQPQHF	TGTGCCAGCAGTGTGGTCGTTCGGGGGAATCAGCCCCAGCATTTT
NA	TRBD1	TRBV27	TRBJ1-5	CASSWGQGGGNQPQHF	TGTGCCAGCAGTTGGGGACAGGGAGGAGGCAATCAGCCCCAGCATTTT
once	NA	TRBV18	TRBJ2-7	CASSPGFGGDEQYF	TGTGCCAGCTCACCTGGCTTCGGCGGGGACGAGCAGTACTTC
few	NA	TRBV2	TRBJ1-2	CASSRQGGGGYTF	TGTGCCAGCAGTCGGCAGGGAGGGGGTGGCTACACCTTC
once	NA	TRBV19	TRBJ1-6	CASSIPTDSSYNSPLHF	TGTGCCAGTAGTATCCCGACGGACAGCTCCTATAATTCACCCCTCCACTTT
NA	TRBD1	TRBV5-6	TRBJ2-6	CASSIRTGLAGANVLTF	TGTGCCAGCAGCATAAGGACAGGGCTTGCTGGGGCCAACGTCCTGACTTTC
NA	TRBD1	TRBV28	TRBJ2-7	CASGGQGTGEQYF	TGTGCCAGCGGGGGACAGGGGACGGGGGAGCAGTACTTC
NA	NA	TRBV5-1	TRBJ2-5	CASSLGRGEETQYF	TGCGCCAGCAGCTTGGGCAGGGGGGAAGAGACCCAGTACTTC
NA	NA	TRBV20-1	TRBJ2-7	CSARVGHEQYF	TGCAGTGCTAGAGTGGGCCACGAGCAGTACTTC
NA	NA	TRBV7-2	TRBJ2-7	CASSPSTGYYEQYF	TGTGCCAGCAGCCCCTCCACGGGTTACTACGAGCAGTACTTC
NA	NA	TRBV30	TRBJ2-7	CAWSRSDRRGYEQYF	TGTGCCTGGAGTCGATCGGACAGAAGAGGGTACGAGCAGTACTTC
once	NA	TRBV4-3	TRBJ2-2	CASSQDGVSSNTGELFF	TGCGCCAGCAGCCAAGATGGAGTTTCCTCGAACACCGGGGAGCTGTTTTTT
NA	TRBD2	TRBV29-1	TRBJ2-1	CSVPAGAYNEQFF	TGCAGCGTACCCGCGGGAGCTTACAATGAGCAGTTCTTC
NA	TRBD1	TRBV4-2	TRBJ1-2	CASSQVKTGGTSGYTF	TGTGCCAGCAGCCAAGTAAAAACAGGGGGAACCTCTGGCTACACCTTC
NA	NA	TRBV14	TRBJ1-4	CASSPYMDSSPEELFF	TGTGCCAGCAGCCCATACATGGACTCGTCTCCGGAAGAACTGTTTTTT
NA	TRBD1	TRBV28	TRBJ1-5	CASRPGQFNQPQHF	TGTGCCAGCAGACCGGGACAGTTTAATCAGCCCCAGCATTTT
NA	NA	TRBV5-6	TRBJ2-3	CASSLEGVTQYF	TGTGCCAGCAGCTTGGAAGGGGTTACGCAGTATTTT
NA	NA	TRBV7-9	TRBJ2-7	CASSQSDEQYF	TGTGCCAGCAGCCAATCGGACGAGCAGTACTTC
NA	TRBD1	TRBV30	TRBJ1-6	CAWSGHLRDRASPLHF	TGTGCCTGGAGCGGTCACCTCCGGGACAGGGCGTCACCCCTCCACTTT